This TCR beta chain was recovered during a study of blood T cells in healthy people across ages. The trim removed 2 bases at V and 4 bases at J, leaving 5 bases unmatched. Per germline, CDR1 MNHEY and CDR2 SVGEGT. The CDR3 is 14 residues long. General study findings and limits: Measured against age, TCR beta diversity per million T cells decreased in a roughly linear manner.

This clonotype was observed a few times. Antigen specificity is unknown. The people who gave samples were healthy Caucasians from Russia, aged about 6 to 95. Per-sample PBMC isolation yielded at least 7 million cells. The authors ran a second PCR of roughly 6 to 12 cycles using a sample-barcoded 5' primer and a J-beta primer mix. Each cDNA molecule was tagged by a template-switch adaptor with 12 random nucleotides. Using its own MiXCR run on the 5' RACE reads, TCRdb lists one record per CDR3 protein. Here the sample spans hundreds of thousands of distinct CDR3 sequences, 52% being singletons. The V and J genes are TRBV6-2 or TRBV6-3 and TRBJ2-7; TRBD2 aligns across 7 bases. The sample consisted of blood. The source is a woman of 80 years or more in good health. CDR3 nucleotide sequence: TGTGCCAGCAGTTACCTAGCGGAAAGGTACGAGCAGTACTTC. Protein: CASSYLAERYEQYF.